This entry lists 24 T cell receptor beta chains sequenced from one sample in a study of shared T cell receptors in the human thymus. Clones were sequenced by immunoSEQ multiplex PCR, and TCRdb holds only the in-frame ones, with some missing. The sample has hundreds of thousands of clones, 87% seen once. This sample was shared with a second study, whose subject was human thymus T cells.

The sequenced material came from thymocytes. The origin of the receptors is a boy in the first two years of life with a congenital heart defect.

This chain joins TRBV28 and TRBJ1-5; the D gene is possibly TRBD1 (6 bases). The V and J ends lost 6 bases and 6 bases respectively, with 15 bases between them. This CDR3 region has 14 residues. CDR1 is MDHEN and CDR2 is SYDVKM in the germline V gene. The CDR3 DNA reads TGTGCCAGCAGCCATGAGGGGGATAGTCAGCCCCAGCATTTT. This translates into CASSHEGDSQPQHF.

V gene TRBV6-6 combines with J gene TRBJ1-4; TRBD1 matches at 9 bases. J gave up 5 bases and V 5 bases, and 6 bases lay outside the gene matches. This CDR3 is 15 amino acids long. CDR1 is MNHNY, CDR2 SVGAGI, per germline (reference sequence). As DNA, the CDR3 is TGTGCCAGCAGTGGGGACAGGGCGGAAAATGAAAAACTGTTTTTT. Translating it yields CASSGDRAENEKLFF.

The rearrangement uses TRBV6-1 and TRBJ2-1, with D tentatively TRBD2 (6 bases). Germline values: CDR1 MNHNS, CDR2 SASEGT. The CDR3 sequence is 14 residues long. V lost 7 bases to trimming and J lost 3 bases, with 13 bases between them. The CDR3 loop reads CASTGGPVYNEQFF. CDR3 DNA: TGTGCCAGCACCGGAGGGCCAGTCTACAATGAGCAGTTCTTC.

This clone showed up just once. The chain couples TRBV27 to TRBJ1-2; 8 bases fit TRBD1. Trimming removed 6 bases from V and 6 bases from J; junction bases left unmatched: 15. Per germline, CDR1 MNHEY and CDR2 SMNVEV (reference sequence). CDR3 length: 16 residues. The CDR3 reads CASRDRGPSGGDGYTF. CDR3 sequence (DNA): TGTGCCAGCAGAGACAGGGGCCCTTCCGGGGGTGATGGCTACACCTTC.

This clone was recorded a few times. The genes are TRBV18 and TRBJ1-2; D is undetermined. Germline-derived CDR1 and CDR2 are KGHSH and LQKENI. The CDR3 runs 13 residues. V was trimmed by 3 bases and J by 1 base, leaving 6 bases between them. The CDR3 nucleotides are TGTGCCAGCTCACCGAACAGTAACTATGGCTACACCTTC. Protein product: CASSPNSNYGYTF.

J is TRBJ1-6 and V is TRBV6-5; D is possibly TRBD1 (6 bases). Germline V lookup: CDR1 MNHEY, CDR2 SVGAGI. V shed 2 bases and J shed 6 bases, with 11 bases lying between them. The CDR3 is 15 residues long. The CDR3 bases are TGTGCCAGCAGTTACGGGGACATCCCTAATTCACCCCTCCACTTT. Translated, it gives CASSYGDIPNSPLHF.

The genes are TRBV30 and TRBJ2-7; TRBD2 matches 10 bases. The CDR3 covers 17 residues. The V gene end was trimmed by 3 bases and the J gene end by 2 bases; junction bases not matched to a gene: 13. Germline loops: CDR1 GTSNPN, CDR2 SVGIG (reference sequence). In nucleotides, the CDR3 is TGTGCCTGGAGCCCCCACAGAGCTAGCGGGAGTACCTACGAGCAGTACTTC. Its translation is CAWSPHRASGSTYEQYF.

This chain's CDR3 is CASSSLTAPSAEAFF. Written as DNA, the CDR3 is TGTGCCAGCAGCTCCTTGACAGCACCGTCGGCTGAAGCTTTCTTT. J is TRBJ1-1 and V is TRBV11-2; perhaps TRBD1 as D (5 bases). CDR1 is SGHAT and CDR2 is FQNNGV in the germline V gene. CDR3 length: 15 amino acids. Trimming shortened V by 4 bases and J by 6 bases, and 18 bases separated the two germline ends.

The chain has TRBV4-1 and TRBJ1-1; D possibly corresponds to TRBD1 (6 bases). Germline CDR1 reads MGHRA; CDR2 reads YSYEKL. This CDR3 is built from 16 residues. V shed 1 base and J shed 0 bases, with 12 bases lying between them. The CDR3 bases are TGCGCCAGCAGCCAAGCGGGGGGGGCCGTGAACACTGAAGCTTTCTTT. The encoded protein is CASSQAGGAVNTEAFF.

The V gene is TRBV13, the J gene TRBJ1-1, with 9 nucleotides matching TRBD1. V lost 4 bases to trimming and J lost 5 bases; unmatched junction nucleotides: 5. The CDR3 covers 14 residues. CDR1 and CDR2 (germline): PRHDT, FYEKMQ (reference sequence). DNA of the CDR3: TGTGCCAGCAGCTCACACAGGGGGCAGACTGAAGCTTTCTTT. Translated, it gives CASSSHRGQTEAFF.

J is TRBJ1-5 and V is TRBV28, with a possible D match to TRBD1 (5 bases). The germline CDR1 and CDR2 sequences are MDHEN and SYDVKM. V was trimmed by 4 bases and J by 0 bases, leaving 10 bases between them. The CDR3 extends over 15 amino acids. The CDR3 region has the DNA TGTGCCAGCAGTTCGACGGACAATAGCAATCAGCCCCAGCATTTT. Protein product: CASSSTDNSNQPQHF.

This clone came up a few times. The chain couples TRBV6-5 to TRBJ1-1, with D perhaps TRBD1 (5 bases). Germline V gene lookup returns CDR1 MNHEY and CDR2 SVGAGI. The V and J ends lost 7 bases and 6 bases respectively, with 18 bases between them. The CDR3 extends over 14 amino acids. The CDR3: CASTTTGGDAEAFF. CDR3 coding DNA: TGTGCCAGCACGACCACAGGAGGGGACGCTGAAGCTTTCTTT.

The chain carries TRBV19 and TRBJ1-1; 8 positions agree with TRBD1. CDR1 LNHDA and CDR2 SQIVND come from the germline V gene (reference sequence). This CDR3 has 16 amino acids. After removal of 10 bases from V and 5 bases from J, the junction contained 18 bases not matched to a gene. In nucleotides, the CDR3 is TGTGCCACCTGTGGACAGGGAGTGCTTGGGAATACTGAAGCTTTCTTT. As protein: CATCGQGVLGNTEAFF.

The chain is built from TRBV27 and TRBJ2-7; D may be TRBD1 (6 bases). The ends were cut back, 4 bases at V and 5 bases at J, with 9 bases in the middle. Germline-derived CDR1 and CDR2 are MNHEY and SMNVEV (reference sequence). The CDR3 contains 12 residues. CDR3 DNA: TGTGCCAGCAGTTATCAGGGGAACGAGCAGTACTTC. Protein product: CASSYQGNEQYF.

The V call is TRBV6-1, the J call TRBJ1-1, with TRBD1 matching over 8 bases. With 3 bases clipped from V and 5 bases from J, the junction kept 5 bases outside the gene matches. CDR3 length: 14 amino acids. Germline CDR1 MNHNS, CDR2 SASEGT. The CDR3 reads CASSDRGRFTEAFF. The CDR3 bases are TGTGCCAGCAGTGACAGGGGGCGGTTTACTGAAGCTTTCTTT.

This clone has only a few counts. The chain couples TRBV2 to TRBJ2-1, with TRBD2 matching 14 bases. This CDR3 has 19 amino acids. V shed 9 bases, J shed 3 bases, and the junction held 16 bases outside the gene matches. Germline V CDR1 and CDR2: SNHLY, FYNNEI. The CDR3 coding sequence is TGTGCCAGACCGAGAGAGACTAGCGGGAGGGCTCTAGGCTACAATGAGCAGTTCTTC. Its protein product is CARPRETSGRALGYNEQFF.

The V call is TRBV5-1, the J call TRBJ1-5; D gene ambiguous. This CDR3 spans 15 amino acids. Germline V gives CDR1 SGHRS, CDR2 YFSETQ. Trimming took off 6 bases at V and 1 base at J, with 14 bases between the two ends. The CDR3 DNA reads TGCGCCAGCAACCCCCTGGGGAGGAGCAATCAGCCCCAGCATTTT. Residues: CASNPLGRSNQPQHF.

The rearrangement uses TRBV5-1 and TRBJ2-5, with 7 bases matching TRBD1. Trimming removed 7 bases from V and 4 bases from J; junction bases left unmatched: 4. The germline gives CDR1 SGHRS, CDR2 YFSETQ. The CDR3 is 12 amino acids. Written as DNA, the CDR3 is TGCGCCAGCGCCTACAGGGGAGAGACCCAGTACTTC. It encodes CASAYRGETQYF.

The chain employs TRBV28 and TRBJ2-1; 9 nucleotides align to TRBD2. J was trimmed by 4 bases and V by 7 bases; bases with no gene match: 20. Germline assignment: CDR1 MDHEN and CDR2 SYDVKM. The CDR3 runs 19 residues. In DNA form, the CDR3 reads TGTGCCAGCAATGTCCCTAGCGGGAACCCCAGCCCTCTTTACAATGAGCAGTTCTTC. This sequence encodes CASNVPSGNPSPLYNEQFF.

The chain has TRBV12-5 and TRBJ2-2, with a tentative D call TRBD1 (6 bases). The CDR3 runs 16 residues. The germline V gene has CDR1 LGHNT and CDR2 FRNRAP. Trimming removed 4 bases at V and 2 bases at J, with 14 bases between. The CDR3 nucleotides read TGTGCTAGTGGTTCCTCACTACAGGGAAACACCGGGGAGCTGTTTTTT. This encodes CASGSSLQGNTGELFF.

CDR3 protein: CASSSPGQGQPQHF. The CDR3 nucleotides are TGTGCCAGCAGTTCGCCGGGACAGGGCCAGCCCCAGCATTTT. This chain joins TRBV27 and TRBJ1-5; 9 bases are a match to TRBD1. The CDR3 consists of 14 residues. Germline assignment: CDR1 MNHEY and CDR2 SMNVEV (reference sequence). After removal of 4 bases from V and 7 bases from J, the junction contained 5 bases not matched to a gene.

The rearrangement uses TRBV4-3 and TRBJ2-1; 10 bases align to TRBD2. The germline CDR1 and CDR2 sequences are LGHNA and YSLEER. Trimming removed 0 bases from V and 0 bases from J; junction bases left unmatched: 5. The CDR3 length is 18 residues. CDR3 residues: CASSQDGTSDRSYNEQFF. In DNA, the CDR3 is TGCGCCAGCAGCCAAGACGGGACTAGCGACCGCTCCTACAATGAGCAGTTCTTC.

The chain joins TRBV10-2 to TRBJ1-4; 7 bases agree with TRBD1. The CDR3 is made up of 14 amino acids. V was clipped by 4 bases and J by 9 bases; unmatched bases: 8. Germline assignment: CDR1 WSHSY and CDR2 SAAADI. Here the CDR3 reads CASSGVIRGKKLFF. Written as DNA, the CDR3 is TGCGCCAGCAGTGGGGTTATCAGGGGGAAAAAACTGTTTTTT.

This CDR3 is CASSEATGGRGQPQHF. In DNA form, the CDR3 reads TGTGCCAGCAGTGAAGCGACAGGGGGCCGCGGGCAGCCCCAGCATTTT. The V and J genes are TRBV6-1 and TRBJ1-5; 10 nucleotides agree with TRBD1. With V trimmed by 0 bases and J by 7 bases, 6 bases remained unmatched. There are 16 residues in the CDR3. CDR1 MNHNS and CDR2 SASEGT come from the germline V gene.